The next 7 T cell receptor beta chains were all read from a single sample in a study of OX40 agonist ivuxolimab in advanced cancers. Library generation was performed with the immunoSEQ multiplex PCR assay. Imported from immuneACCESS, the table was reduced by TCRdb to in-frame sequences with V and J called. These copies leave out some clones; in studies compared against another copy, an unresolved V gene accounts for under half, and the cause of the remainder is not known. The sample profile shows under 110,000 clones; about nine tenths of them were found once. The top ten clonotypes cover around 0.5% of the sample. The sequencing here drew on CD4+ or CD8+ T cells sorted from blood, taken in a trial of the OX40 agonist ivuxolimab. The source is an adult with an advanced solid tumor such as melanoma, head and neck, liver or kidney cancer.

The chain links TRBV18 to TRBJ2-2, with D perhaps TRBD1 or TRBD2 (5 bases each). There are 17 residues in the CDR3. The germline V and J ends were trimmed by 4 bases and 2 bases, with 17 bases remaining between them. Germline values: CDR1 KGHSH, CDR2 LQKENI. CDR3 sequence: CASSRFSGTDNTGELFF. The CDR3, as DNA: TGTGCCAGCTCACGATTTTCAGGGACGGATAACACCGGGGAGCTGTTTTTT. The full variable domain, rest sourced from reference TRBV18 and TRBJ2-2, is NAGVMQNPRHLVRRRGQEARLRCSPMKGHSHVYWYRQLPEEGLKFMVYLQKENIIDESGMPKERFSAEFPKEGPSILRIQQVVRGDSAAYFCASSRFSGTDNTGELFFGEGSRLTVL.

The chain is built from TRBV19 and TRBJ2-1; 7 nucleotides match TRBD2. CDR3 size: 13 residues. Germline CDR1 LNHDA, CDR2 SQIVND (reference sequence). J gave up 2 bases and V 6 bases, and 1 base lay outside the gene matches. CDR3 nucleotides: TGTGCCAGTAGGCGGGGGACCTACAATGAGCAGTTCTTC. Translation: CASRRGTYNEQFF.

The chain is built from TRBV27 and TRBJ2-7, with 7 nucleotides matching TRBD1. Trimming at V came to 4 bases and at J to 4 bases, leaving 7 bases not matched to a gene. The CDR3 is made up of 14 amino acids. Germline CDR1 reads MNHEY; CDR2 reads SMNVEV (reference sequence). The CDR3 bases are TGTGCCAGCAGTTCTCGGGACAGATTTTACGAGCAGTACTTC. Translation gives CASSSRDRFYEQYF.

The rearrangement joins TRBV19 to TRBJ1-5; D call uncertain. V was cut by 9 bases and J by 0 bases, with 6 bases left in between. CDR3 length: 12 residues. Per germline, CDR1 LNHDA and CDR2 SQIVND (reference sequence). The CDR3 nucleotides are TGTGCCAGCCGCTATAGCAATCAGCCCCAGCATTTT. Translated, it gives CASRYSNQPQHF.

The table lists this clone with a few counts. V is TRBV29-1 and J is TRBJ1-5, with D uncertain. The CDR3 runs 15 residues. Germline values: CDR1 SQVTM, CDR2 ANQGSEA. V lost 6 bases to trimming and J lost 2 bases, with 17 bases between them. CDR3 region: CSVKASGGGNQPQHF. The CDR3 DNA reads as TGCAGCGTCAAGGCGTCTGGAGGTGGCAATCAGCCCCAGCATTTT.

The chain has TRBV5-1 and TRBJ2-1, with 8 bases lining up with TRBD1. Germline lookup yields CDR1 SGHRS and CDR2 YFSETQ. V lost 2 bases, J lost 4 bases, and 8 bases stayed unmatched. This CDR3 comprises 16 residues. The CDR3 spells CASSFGQGALYNEQFF. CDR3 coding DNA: TGCGCCAGCAGCTTTGGTCAGGGGGCCCTTTACAATGAGCAGTTCTTC.

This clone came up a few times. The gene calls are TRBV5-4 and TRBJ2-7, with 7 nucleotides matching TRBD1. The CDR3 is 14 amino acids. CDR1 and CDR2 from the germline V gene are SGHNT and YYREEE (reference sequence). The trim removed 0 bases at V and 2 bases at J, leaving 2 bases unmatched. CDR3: CASSLGQGPYEQYF. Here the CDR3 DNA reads TGTGCCAGCAGCTTGGGACAGGGTCCCTACGAGCAGTACTTC. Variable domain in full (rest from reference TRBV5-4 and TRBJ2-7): ETGVTQSPTHLIKTRGQQVTLRCSSQSGHNTVSWYQQALGQGPQFIFQYYREEENGRGNFPPRFSGLQFPNYSSELNVNALELDDSALYLCASSLGQGPYEQYFGPGTRLTVT.